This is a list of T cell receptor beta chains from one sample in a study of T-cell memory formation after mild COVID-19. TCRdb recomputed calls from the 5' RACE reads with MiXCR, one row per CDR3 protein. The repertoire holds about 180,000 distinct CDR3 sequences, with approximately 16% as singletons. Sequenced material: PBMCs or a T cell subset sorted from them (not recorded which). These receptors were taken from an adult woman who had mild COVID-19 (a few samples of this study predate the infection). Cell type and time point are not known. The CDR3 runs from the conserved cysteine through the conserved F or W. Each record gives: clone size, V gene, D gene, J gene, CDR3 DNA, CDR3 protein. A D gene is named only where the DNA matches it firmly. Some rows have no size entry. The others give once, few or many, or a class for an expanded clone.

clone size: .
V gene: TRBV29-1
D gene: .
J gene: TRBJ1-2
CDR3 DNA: TGCAGCTCGGGAGGAGGTTATGGCTACACCTTC
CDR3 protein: CSSGGGYGYTF

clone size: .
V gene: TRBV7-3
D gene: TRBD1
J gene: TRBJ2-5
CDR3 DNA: TGTGCCAGCAGCAAACAGGGGACCGGAGAGACCCAGTACTTC
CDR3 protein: CASSKQGTGETQYF

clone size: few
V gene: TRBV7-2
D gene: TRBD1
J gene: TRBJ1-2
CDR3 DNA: TGTGCCAGCAGTCGCCGTCTCAGACAGGGGACGCATGGCTACACCTTC
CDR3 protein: CASSRRLRQGTHGYTF

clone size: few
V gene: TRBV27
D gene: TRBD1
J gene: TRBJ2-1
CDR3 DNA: TGTGCCAGCAGTTCGCTGGGACAGGGACACAATGAGCAGTTCTTC
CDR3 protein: CASSSLGQGHNEQFF

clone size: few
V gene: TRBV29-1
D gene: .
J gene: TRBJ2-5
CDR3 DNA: TGCAGCGTTGTAAGGACAGTGGTTCCCCAAGAGACCCAGTACTTC
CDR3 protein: CSVVRTVVPQETQYF

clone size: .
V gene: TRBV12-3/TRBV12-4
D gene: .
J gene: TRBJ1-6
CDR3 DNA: TGTGCCAGCAGTTTAAGGGACATCTCCTATAATTCACCCCTCCACTTT
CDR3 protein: CASSLRDISYNSPLHF

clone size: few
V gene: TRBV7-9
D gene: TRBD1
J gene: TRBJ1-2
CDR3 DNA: TGTGCCAGCAGCTTAGCAGCAGGGGGATATTATGGCTACACCTTC
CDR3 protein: CASSLAAGGYYGYTF

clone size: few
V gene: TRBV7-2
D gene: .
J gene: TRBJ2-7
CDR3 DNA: TGTGCCAGCAGCCTCCAAGGGGGGACCTACGAGCAGTACTTC
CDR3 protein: CASSLQGGTYEQYF

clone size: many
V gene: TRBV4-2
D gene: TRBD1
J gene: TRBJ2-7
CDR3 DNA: TGTGCCAGCAGCCAAGACCGACAGGGCTACGAGCAGTACTTC
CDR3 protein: CASSQDRQGYEQYF

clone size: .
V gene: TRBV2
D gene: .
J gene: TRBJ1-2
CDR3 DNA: TGTGCCAGCAGTAGAGGACTCGGGGGAGGCGGCTACACCTTC
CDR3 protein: CASSRGLGGGGYTF

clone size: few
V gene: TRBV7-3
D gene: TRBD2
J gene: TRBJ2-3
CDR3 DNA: TGTGCCAGCAGCTACGGGGGAGGGGATACGCAGTATTTT
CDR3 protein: CASSYGGGDTQYF

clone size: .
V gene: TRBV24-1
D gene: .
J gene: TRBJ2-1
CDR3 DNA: TGTGCCACCAGTGATTCGGGAGGGGACAGGCGAACCTACAATGAGCAGTTCTTC
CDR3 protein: CATSDSGGDRRTYNEQFF

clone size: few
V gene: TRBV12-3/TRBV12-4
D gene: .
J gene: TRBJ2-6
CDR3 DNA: TGTGCCAGCAGCAATTACAGGGTTTCTGGGGCCAACGTCCTGACTTTC
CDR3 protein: CASSNYRVSGANVLTF

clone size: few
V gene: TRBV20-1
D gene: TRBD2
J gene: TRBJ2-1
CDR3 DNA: TGCAGTGCTAGAGATTGGGGACTAGCGGGAGGAAACGAGCAGTTCTTC
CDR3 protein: CSARDWGLAGGNEQFF

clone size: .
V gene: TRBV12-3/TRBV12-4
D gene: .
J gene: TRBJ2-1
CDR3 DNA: TGTGCCAGCAGTTGGGGGGAGTCCTACAATGAGCAGTTCTTC
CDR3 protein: CASSWGESYNEQFF

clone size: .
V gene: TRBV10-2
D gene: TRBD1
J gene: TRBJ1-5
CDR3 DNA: TGCGCCAGCAGTGATCGTGGACAGGGGAATCAGCCCCAGCATTTT
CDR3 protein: CASSDRGQGNQPQHF

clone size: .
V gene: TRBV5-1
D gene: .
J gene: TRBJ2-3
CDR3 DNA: TGCGCCAGCGCGCCGGTGGCAGGTGCAGATACGCAGTATTTT
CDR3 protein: CASAPVAGADTQYF

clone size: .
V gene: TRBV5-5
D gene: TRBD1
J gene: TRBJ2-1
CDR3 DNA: TGTGCCAGCAGTCCCGGGACAGGGGTTTACAATGAGCAGTTCTTC
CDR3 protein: CASSPGTGVYNEQFF

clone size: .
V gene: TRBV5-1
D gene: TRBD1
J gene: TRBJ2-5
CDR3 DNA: TGCGCCAGCAGCCGAACCGGACAGGGTGGAGAGACCCAGTACTTC
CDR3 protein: CASSRTGQGGETQYF

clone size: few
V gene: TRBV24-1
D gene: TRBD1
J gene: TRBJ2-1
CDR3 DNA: TGTGCCACCAGTGAAAGGACAGGCCTCGCTGAGCAGTTCTTC
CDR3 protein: CATSERTGLAEQFF

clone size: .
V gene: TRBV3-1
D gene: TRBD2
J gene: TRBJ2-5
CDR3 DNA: TGTGCCAGCAGCCAGGAGAAGGGACTACGCCAAGAGACCCAGTACTTC
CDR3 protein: CASSQEKGLRQETQYF

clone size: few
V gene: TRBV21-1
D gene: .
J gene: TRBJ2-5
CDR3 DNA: TGTGCCAGCAGCAAAGGGGGCCGGGGGACCCAGTACTTC
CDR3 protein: CASSKGGRGTQYF

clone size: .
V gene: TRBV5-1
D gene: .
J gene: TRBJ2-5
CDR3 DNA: TGCGCCAGCAGCTTGGCCGCGAGGTCTCAAGAGACCCAGTACTTC
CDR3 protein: CASSLAARSQETQYF

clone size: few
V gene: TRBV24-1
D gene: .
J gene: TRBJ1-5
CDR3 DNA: TGTGCCACCAGTGATAGAGGGATTAGCAATCAGCCCCAGCATTTT
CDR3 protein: CATSDRGISNQPQHF

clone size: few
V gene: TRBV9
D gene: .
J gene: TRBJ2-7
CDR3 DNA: TGTGCCAGCAGCGTAGGGCAGGAAAGCTACGAGCAGTACTTC
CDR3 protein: CASSVGQESYEQYF

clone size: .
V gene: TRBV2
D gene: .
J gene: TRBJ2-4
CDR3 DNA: TGTGCCAGCAGTGACGTGGTCGAAGAGGGGTCCAAAAACATTCAGTACTTC
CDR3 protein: CASSDVVEEGSKNIQYF

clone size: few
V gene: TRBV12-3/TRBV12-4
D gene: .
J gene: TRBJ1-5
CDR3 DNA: TGTGCCAGCAGTTCGGTGGGCAATCAGCCCCAGCATTTT
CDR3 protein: CASSSVGNQPQHF

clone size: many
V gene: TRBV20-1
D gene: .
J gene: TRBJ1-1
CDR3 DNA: TGCAGTGCCCGATCCGGCAGGGGTGTCACTGAAGCTTTCTTT
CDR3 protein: CSARSGRGVTEAFF

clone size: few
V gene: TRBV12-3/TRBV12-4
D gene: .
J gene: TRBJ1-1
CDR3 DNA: TGTGCCACCGCGAACGGGGGAACTCAGAACACTGAAGCTTTCTTT
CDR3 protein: CATANGGTQNTEAFF

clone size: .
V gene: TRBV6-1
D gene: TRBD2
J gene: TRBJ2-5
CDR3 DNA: TGTGCCAGCAGTGAAGCGTTGGCGGGAGGGGGGGAGACCCAGTACTTC
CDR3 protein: CASSEALAGGGETQYF

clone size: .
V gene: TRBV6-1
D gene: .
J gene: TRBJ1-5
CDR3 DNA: TGTGCCAGCAATTCAGGGGCTGCCAATCAGCCCCAGCATTTT
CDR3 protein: CASNSGAANQPQHF

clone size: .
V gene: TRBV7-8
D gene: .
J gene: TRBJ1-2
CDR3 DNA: TGTGCCAGCAGCTTAGCGTTAGCCTACTATGGCTACACCTTC
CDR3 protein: CASSLALAYYGYTF

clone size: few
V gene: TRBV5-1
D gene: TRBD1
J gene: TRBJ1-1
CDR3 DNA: TGCGCCAGCAGCTTGGCGGGACAGGGGGGTGAAGCTTTCTTT
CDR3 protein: CASSLAGQGGEAFF

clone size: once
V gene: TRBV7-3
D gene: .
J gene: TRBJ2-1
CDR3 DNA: TGTGCCAGCAGCCTAAAACCCGGAGGTGGGGGACTCGAGAGGGGTGAGCAGTTCTTC
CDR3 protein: CASSLKPGGGGLERGEQFF

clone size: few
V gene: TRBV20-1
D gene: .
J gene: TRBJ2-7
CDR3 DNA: TGCAGTGCTAGAGATCTGACAAGGCGTGGGCGCTCCGACGAGCAGTACTTC
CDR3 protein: CSARDLTRRGRSDEQYF

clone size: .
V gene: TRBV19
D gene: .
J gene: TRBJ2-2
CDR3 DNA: TGTGCCAGTAGTGAACAGGGGAACACCGGGGAGCTGTTTTTT
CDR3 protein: CASSEQGNTGELFF

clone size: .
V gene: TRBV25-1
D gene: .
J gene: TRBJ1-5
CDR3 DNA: TGTGCCAGCAGTGAAACAGGGATAGACAATCAGCCCCAGCATTTT
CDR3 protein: CASSETGIDNQPQHF

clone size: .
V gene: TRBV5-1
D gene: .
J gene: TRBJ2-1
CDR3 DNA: TGCGCCAGCAGCTCCGGGACTTCACCGTACAATGAGCAGTTCTTC
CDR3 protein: CASSSGTSPYNEQFF

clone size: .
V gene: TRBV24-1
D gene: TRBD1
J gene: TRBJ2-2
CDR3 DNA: TGTGCCACTAGACCGGGACAGCCGAACACCGGGGAGCTGTTTTTT
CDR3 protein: CATRPGQPNTGELFF

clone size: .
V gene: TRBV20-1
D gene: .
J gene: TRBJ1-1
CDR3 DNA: TGCAGTGCTAGAGATCTTGGTGGCATAAACACTGAAGCTTTCTTT
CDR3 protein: CSARDLGGINTEAFF

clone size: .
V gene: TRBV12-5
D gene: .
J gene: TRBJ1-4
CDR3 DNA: TGTGCTAGTGGTTTGGTACGGGCAGGGATTAATGAAAAACTGTTTTTT
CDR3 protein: CASGLVRAGINEKLFF